This T cell receptor (beta chain) was captured by sequencing in a study of OX40 agonist ivuxolimab in advanced cancers. As for the study in general: Patient treatment consisted of intravenous ivuxolimab administration every 2 weeks at 0.01 to 10 mg/kg.

The junction had 6 bases not matched to a gene; V was cut back by 2 bases and J by 6 bases. The CDR3 consists of 15 residues. On this clone: The antigen is not known.

Sequenced by immunoSEQ multiplex PCR; TCRdb stores in-frame clones only, minus some. The data show some 17,000 clones, about 87% seen once. Study-wide results and caveats: By week 6 at 0.1 to 3.0 mg/kg, blood CD4+ and CD8+ T cells had expanded clonally.

Sequences were derived from CD4+ or CD8+ T cells sorted from blood, sampled in a trial of the OX40 agonist ivuxolimab. The TCR sequence derives from an adult with an advanced solid tumor such as melanoma, head and neck, liver or kidney cancer. This chain links TRBV5-3 with TRBJ1-5, with 9 bases matching TRBD1. TRBV5-3 is an open reading frame, and its role is uncertain. DNA for the CDR3: TGTGCCAGAAGCTTAGGCTGGGACAGGGTTCAGCCCCAGCATTTT. It yields the protein CARSLGWDRVQPQHF.